The source of this TCR beta chain is a study of blood T cell repertoires in COVID-19. Study-wide context: The samples span acute and convalescent COVID-19 from the United States, Italy and Spain. PBMCs, B-cell-depleted T cells, or T cells were the source of the cDNA or gDNA that made up the material.

The sample holds a few counts of this clone. Per the study methods: How many nucleated cells were present was estimated from reference gene primer amplification. TCRdb's table, derived via immunoSEQ multiplex PCR, lists solely in-frame clones and lacks some. Clone size and the V and J calls come from that table; the DNA yielded D and trimming. The data contain 210,000 or so clones, roughly nine tenths of them singletons. This receptor was obtained from a woman between 45 and 60 years old with acute or convalescent COVID-19. The sequencing input was peripheral blood.

The CDR3 DNA is TGTGCCAGCAGCCAAGGGCTTAACTATGGCTACACCTTC. Amino acids: CASSQGLNYGYTF. J is TRBJ1-2 and V is TRBV4-2; D not certain. There are 13 residues in the CDR3. The V gene lost 1 base and the J gene lost 1 base, with 4 bases spanning the gap. CDR1 is LGHNA, CDR2 YNFKEQ, per germline.